Listed below are T cell receptor beta chains from one sample, sequenced in a study of blood T cell repertoires in COVID-19. Assay used: immunoSEQ multiplex PCR; TCRdb lists only in-frame clones, some missing. The table has 25,000 to 30,000 clones, about 84% seen once. The source material was peripheral blood. These receptors were taken from a man in his forties or fifties with active or convalescent COVID-19. CDR3s include the opening cysteine and the closing phenylalanine or tryptophan. The D gene is left open where the match is weak. Part of the rows lack a size; the others show once, few, many or a class for expanded clones.

d_call: TRBD2; v_call: TRBV28; j_call: TRBJ2-2; clone_size: .; cdr3_aa: CASSQTSGGGELFF; cdr3_nt: TGTGCCAGCAGCCAGACTAGCGGGGGCGGGGAGCTGTTTTTT
d_call: .; v_call: TRBV13; j_call: TRBJ1-4; clone_size: .; cdr3_aa: CASRFGAGNEKLFF; cdr3_nt: TGTGCCAGCAGGTTTGGGGCAGGGAATGAAAAACTGTTTTTT
d_call: .; v_call: TRBV5-4; j_call: TRBJ2-7; clone_size: .; cdr3_aa: CASSRGTAQPYEQYF; cdr3_nt: TGTGCCAGCAGCCGGGGGACAGCGCAACCCTACGAGCAGTACTTC
d_call: .; v_call: TRBV11-2; j_call: TRBJ2-3; clone_size: few; cdr3_aa: CASSFDWDTQYF; cdr3_nt: TGTGCCAGCAGCTTCGACTGGGATACGCAGTATTTT
d_call: TRBD1; v_call: TRBV4-2; j_call: TRBJ2-5; clone_size: once; cdr3_aa: CASSGTGGSSAQYF; cdr3_nt: TGTGCCAGCAGCGGTACAGGGGGGAGTTCGGCCCAGTACTTC
d_call: .; v_call: TRBV9; j_call: TRBJ2-7; clone_size: .; cdr3_aa: CASSPGGGAFPEQYF; cdr3_nt: TGTGCCAGCAGCCCAGGAGGGGGGGCTTTTCCCGAGCAGTACTTC
d_call: .; v_call: TRBV4-1; j_call: TRBJ2-1; clone_size: .; cdr3_aa: CASSDGQNNEQFF; cdr3_nt: TGCGCCAGCAGCGACGGACAGAACAATGAGCAGTTCTTC
d_call: .; v_call: TRBV7-9; j_call: TRBJ2-5; clone_size: few; cdr3_aa: CASSPQRETQYF; cdr3_nt: TGTGCCAGCAGCCCCCAGAGGGAGACCCAGTACTTC
d_call: TRBD2; v_call: TRBV27; j_call: TRBJ2-7; clone_size: few; cdr3_aa: CASSPGTSGSEQYF; cdr3_nt: TGTGCCAGCAGTCCTGGGACTAGCGGGAGCGAGCAGTACTTC
d_call: TRBD2; v_call: TRBV13; j_call: TRBJ2-5; clone_size: .; cdr3_aa: CASSPPERGIGETQYF; cdr3_nt: TGTGCCAGCAGCCCACCGGAGCGGGGGATAGGAGAGACCCAGTACTTC
d_call: TRBD1; v_call: TRBV5-4; j_call: TRBJ1-6; clone_size: .; cdr3_aa: CASSSVDRGRNSPLHF; cdr3_nt: TGTGCCAGCAGCTCTGTGGACAGGGGAAGAAATTCACCCCTCCACTTT
d_call: .; v_call: TRBV28; j_call: TRBJ1-2; clone_size: few; cdr3_aa: CASRLDTGYGYTF; cdr3_nt: TGTGCCAGCCGTCTGGACACCGGCTATGGCTACACCTTC
d_call: .; v_call: TRBV5-4; j_call: TRBJ2-3; clone_size: .; cdr3_aa: CASSPTLADTQYF; cdr3_nt: TGTGCCAGCAGCCCTACTCTCGCCGATACGCAGTATTTT
d_call: .; v_call: TRBV25-1; j_call: TRBJ1-5; clone_size: .; cdr3_aa: CASSESSPRVGNQPQHF; cdr3_nt: TGTGCCAGCAGTGAATCCTCCCCCCGGGTGGGTAATCAGCCCCAGCATTTT
d_call: TRBD1; v_call: TRBV6-1; j_call: TRBJ2-5; clone_size: .; cdr3_aa: CASSEVRDSLQKETQYF; cdr3_nt: TGTGCCAGCAGTGAAGTTAGGGACAGCTTACAAAAAGAGACCCAGTACTTC
d_call: .; v_call: TRBV15; j_call: TRBJ2-2; clone_size: .; cdr3_aa: CATTKGWGGSNLPGELFF; cdr3_nt: TGTGCCACCACCAAGGGGTGGGGCGGAAGCAATCTGCCCGGGGAGCTGTTTTTT
d_call: TRBD1; v_call: TRBV18; j_call: TRBJ2-7; clone_size: few; cdr3_aa: CASSPRQGAYEQYF; cdr3_nt: TGTGCCAGCTCACCGCGACAGGGAGCCTACGAGCAGTACTTC
d_call: TRBD1; v_call: TRBV3-1/TRBV3-2; j_call: TRBJ2-7; clone_size: .; cdr3_aa: CASSSMGQGVYEQYF; cdr3_nt: TGTGCCAGCAGTTCGATGGGACAGGGGGTCTACGAGCAGTACTTC
d_call: TRBD2; v_call: TRBV10-3; j_call: TRBJ2-2; clone_size: .; cdr3_aa: CASSGSRGVGELFF; cdr3_nt: TGTGCCAGCAGCGGCAGCCGGGGGGTCGGGGAGCTGTTTTTT
d_call: .; v_call: TRBV6-1; j_call: TRBJ2-2; clone_size: .; cdr3_aa: CASRERQAPNTGELFF; cdr3_nt: TGTGCCAGCAGAGAACGACAGGCCCCAAACACCGGGGAGCTGTTTTTT
d_call: .; v_call: TRBV6-5; j_call: TRBJ1-5; clone_size: .; cdr3_aa: CASSPQGNQPQHF; cdr3_nt: TGTGCCAGCAGCCCCCAGGGGAATCAGCCCCAGCATTTT
d_call: TRBD1; v_call: TRBV9; j_call: TRBJ2-7; clone_size: .; cdr3_aa: CASSAPGTALHEQYF; cdr3_nt: TGTGCCAGCAGCGCACCCGGGACAGCGCTCCACGAGCAGTACTTC
d_call: TRBD2; v_call: TRBV7-3; j_call: TRBJ2-7; clone_size: medium-sized; cdr3_aa: CASSLAPGGPDEQYF; cdr3_nt: TGTGCCAGCAGCTTAGCCCCGGGAGGCCCTGACGAGCAGTACTTC
d_call: TRBD2; v_call: TRBV5-6; j_call: TRBJ2-1; clone_size: once; cdr3_aa: CASSSGLAGLGEQFF; cdr3_nt: TGTGCCAGCAGCTCGGGACTAGCGGGTTTGGGTGAGCAGTTCTTC
d_call: .; v_call: TRBV19; j_call: TRBJ1-4; clone_size: .; cdr3_aa: CASSLDRSGKEKLFF; cdr3_nt: TGTGCCAGTAGCCTCGACAGGAGCGGTAAAGAAAAACTGTTTTTT
d_call: .; v_call: TRBV7-3; j_call: TRBJ1-6; clone_size: .; cdr3_aa: CASSLRGGDSYNSPLHF; cdr3_nt: TGTGCCAGCAGCTTAAGAGGGGGAGACTCCTATAATTCACCCCTCCACTTT
d_call: TRBD1; v_call: TRBV24-1; j_call: TRBJ2-1; clone_size: .; cdr3_aa: CATQGAGTGGGEQFF; cdr3_nt: TGTGCCACCCAAGGGGCCGGGACAGGGGGAGGTGAGCAGTTCTTC
d_call: .; v_call: TRBV5-1; j_call: TRBJ2-1; clone_size: .; cdr3_aa: CASSLFASSYNEQFF; cdr3_nt: TGCGCCAGCAGCTTGTTTGCGAGCTCCTACAATGAGCAGTTCTTC
d_call: .; v_call: TRBV7-2; j_call: TRBJ1-5; clone_size: .; cdr3_aa: CASSPRSEQPQHF; cdr3_nt: TGTGCCAGCAGCCCCCGGAGCGAACAGCCCCAGCATTTT
d_call: .; v_call: TRBV4-1; j_call: TRBJ2-1; clone_size: .; cdr3_aa: CASSLSARNEQFF; cdr3_nt: TGCGCCAGCAGCCTGTCCGCCAGAAATGAGCAGTTCTTC
d_call: TRBD1; v_call: TRBV7-9; j_call: TRBJ1-5; clone_size: .; cdr3_aa: CASSSLTGQPQHF; cdr3_nt: TGTGCCAGCAGCTCCCTGACAGGGCAGCCCCAGCATTTT
d_call: .; v_call: TRBV2; j_call: TRBJ2-5; clone_size: once; cdr3_aa: CASSGLDSIETQYF; cdr3_nt: TGTGCCAGCAGTGGGTTGGACAGTATAGAGACCCAGTACTTC
d_call: TRBD1; v_call: TRBV6-6; j_call: TRBJ1-3; clone_size: few; cdr3_aa: CASSYPQGLSGNTIYF; cdr3_nt: TGTGCCAGCAGTTACCCACAGGGGCTTTCCGGAAACACCATATATTTT
d_call: .; v_call: TRBV3-1/TRBV3-2; j_call: TRBJ2-7; clone_size: once; cdr3_aa: CASSQVALASSYEQYF; cdr3_nt: TGTGCCAGCAGCCAAGTAGCGTTGGCGAGCTCCTACGAGCAGTACTTC
d_call: TRBD1; v_call: TRBV27; j_call: TRBJ1-1; clone_size: .; cdr3_aa: CASSLFSRQGVMNTEAFF; cdr3_nt: TGTGCCAGCAGTTTATTTTCCCGACAGGGGGTCATGAACACTGAAGCTTTCTTT
d_call: .; v_call: TRBV30; j_call: TRBJ1-3; clone_size: .; cdr3_aa: CASFGNTIYF; cdr3_nt: TGTGCCTCGTTCGGAAACACCATATATTTT
d_call: TRBD1; v_call: TRBV5-1; j_call: TRBJ1-2; clone_size: once; cdr3_aa: CASSSGTGNYGYTF; cdr3_nt: TGCGCCAGCAGCTCCGGGACAGGGAACTATGGCTACACCTTC
d_call: .; v_call: TRBV5-5; j_call: TRBJ2-1; clone_size: .; cdr3_aa: CASSFTEQSSYNEQFF; cdr3_nt: TGTGCCAGCAGCTTTACGGAACAGAGCTCCTACAATGAGCAGTTCTTC
d_call: .; v_call: TRBV15; j_call: TRBJ2-1; clone_size: .; cdr3_aa: CASSIFLDNEQFF; cdr3_nt: TGTGCCTCAAGCATATTTTTAGACAATGAGCAGTTCTTC